This record covers a single T cell receptor beta chain. Clones were sequenced by immunoSEQ multiplex PCR, and TCRdb holds only the in-frame ones, with some missing. The table lists about 730,000 clones, 70% to 90% of them singletons. The data are from a study of shared T cell receptors in the human thymus. This CDR3 is built from 18 residues. CDR1 and CDR2 (germline): MNHNS, SASEGT. Trimming pared 1 base from V and 0 bases from J, leaving 18 bases between. A further study also used this sample, focusing on human thymus T cells. That work adds: Healthy Finnish infants undergoing corrective surgery for congenital heart defects were the donors. Corrective heart surgery yielded the resections from which the thymus tissue came. Both thymic and peripheral blood repertoires showed apparently biased V and J usage. Unrelated people showed highly overlapping thymic repertoires, related research reported.

The sample taken for sequencing was thymocytes. This TCR was recovered from a girl less than two years old with a congenital heart defect. The chain joins TRBV6-1 to TRBJ1-1; D perhaps matches TRBD1 (5 bases). CDR3 nucleotide sequence: TGTGCCAGCAGTGAAGAGGGGCACCTTAATAACATGAACACTGAAGCTTTCTTT. This translates into CASSEEGHLNNMNTEAFF.